The 21 T cell receptor beta chains given below trace back to one sample, sequenced in a study of T cell responses to AZD1222 COVID-19 vaccine. Using immunoSEQ multiplex PCR, the repertoire was profiled, and TCRdb retains in-frame clones only, with some absent. Among 150,000 to 200,000 clones listed, 85% to 95% were seen once. This specimen was peripheral blood, taken on day 0 of AZD1222 vaccination. Receptors were obtained from an adult in good health.

The rearrangement joins TRBV9 to TRBJ1-2, with a tentative D call TRBD1 (5 bases). There are 16 residues in the CDR3. From germline, CDR1 is SGDLS and CDR2 YYNGEE. V dropped 0 bases and J dropped 4 bases, with 16 bases sitting between them. The CDR3 protein is CASSVGGASSGYGYTF. The CDR3 DNA sequence: TGTGCCAGCAGCGTAGGCGGGGCATCTTCGGGCTATGGCTACACCTTC.

The chain uses TRBV30 and TRBJ1-6; D ambiguous. V was trimmed by 2 bases and J by 5 bases, leaving 19 bases between them. This CDR3 has 17 amino acids. Germline V gene sequence: CDR1 GTSNPN, CDR2 SVGIG (reference sequence). The CDR3 here is CAWSIRVVTANNSPLHF. The CDR3 DNA reads as TGTGCCTGGAGTATCCGAGTGGTTACAGCAAATAATTCACCCCTCCACTTT.

J is TRBJ1-1 and V is TRBV19; D perhaps matches TRBD1 (6 bases). The V gene's germline CDR1 is LNHDA and CDR2 SQIVND (reference sequence). The CDR3 is 16 residues long. Trimming took off 5 bases at V and 1 base at J, with 17 bases between the two ends. Here the CDR3 reads CASSPWATGGNTEAFF. The CDR3 DNA reads TGTGCCAGTAGTCCCTGGGCGACAGGTGGGAACACTGAAGCTTTCTTT.

The rearrangement uses TRBV3-1 (or the pseudogene TRBV3-2) and TRBJ1-2; D is unresolved. The CDR3 is made up of 17 amino acids. Trimming took off 3 bases at V and 1 base at J, with 18 bases between the two ends. Germline lookup yields CDR1 LGHDT and CDR2 YNNKEL (reference sequence). The CDR3 nucleotides are TGTGCCAGCAGCCATTCTATAGCGCCTCGGGTTAACTATGGCTACACCTTC. Protein sequence: CASSHSIAPRVNYGYTF.

V is TRBV2 and J is TRBJ1-5, with D uncertain. The CDR3 extends over 11 amino acids. Trimming took 6 bases from V and 5 from J, leaving 5 bases between them. Germline CDR1 and CDR2: SNHLY and FYNNEI. This chain's CDR3 is CASSGDQPQHF. The CDR3 nucleotides read TGTGCCAGCAGCGGAGATCAGCCCCAGCATTTT. The variable domain in full, with the rest retrieved from reference TRBV2 and TRBJ1-5, is EPEVTQTPSHQVTQMGQEVILRCVPISNHLYFYWYRQILGQKVEFLVSFYNNEISEKSEIFDDQFSVERPDGSNFTLKIRSTKLEDSAMYFCASSGDQPQHFGDGTRLSIL.

V gene TRBV5-4 combines with J gene TRBJ2-7, with 9 nucleotides matching TRBD1. V was clipped by 3 bases and J by 5 bases; unmatched bases: 6. The CDR3 length is 14 residues. The germline gives CDR1 SGHNT, CDR2 YYREEE (reference sequence). The CDR3, as DNA: TGTGCCAGCAGCTCCTTAACAGGGGGCGACGAGCAGTACTTC. It is translated as CASSSLTGGDEQYF.

The rearrangement links TRBV19 to TRBJ2-7; tentatively, D is TRBD1 or TRBD2 (5 bases each). With 1 base removed from V and 3 bases from J, the gap between germline ends came to 10 bases. Germline V gene data show CDR1 as LNHDA and CDR2 as SQIVND (reference sequence). This CDR3 is 14 amino acids long. The CDR3 sequence: CASSIAGRLYEQYF. The CDR3 nucleotides read TGTGCCAGTAGTATAGCGGGACGTCTCTACGAGCAGTACTTC.

This clone was seen a single time. The CDR3 DNA is TGTGCCAGCATTCTCCAGGCGTACGAGCAGTACTTC. Its protein is CASILQAYEQYF. V is TRBV2 and J is TRBJ2-7; D unclear. Trimming shortened V by 7 bases and J by 4 bases, and 11 bases separated the two germline ends. This CDR3 region has 12 residues. CDR1 is SNHLY, CDR2 FYNNEI, per germline.

The chain is built from TRBV5-1 and TRBJ2-1; the match to TRBD1 covers 7 bases. J lost 4 bases, V lost 5 bases, and 12 bases had no gene match. The length of the CDR3 is 16 residues. The germline V gene has CDR1 SGHRS and CDR2 YFSETQ. CDR3 protein: CASRYTGTALYNEQFF. In nucleotides, the CDR3 is TGCGCCAGCAGGTATACCGGGACAGCTCTTTACAATGAGCAGTTCTTC.

This clone was picked up one time. CDR3 residues: CASSQDPGTIYGYTF. The CDR3 coding sequence is TGCGCCAGCAGCCAAGATCCTGGGACAATCTATGGCTACACCTTC. V gene TRBV4-1 combines with J gene TRBJ1-2, with D possibly matching TRBD1 (6 bases). The CDR3 contains 15 residues. Germline V gene data show CDR1 as MGHRA and CDR2 as YSYEKL. Trimming cost V 0 bases and J 4 bases, with 12 bases left between them.

The genes are TRBV5-1 and TRBJ1-2, with no clear D. The CDR3 consists of 15 residues. The germline V gene has CDR1 SGHRS and CDR2 YFSETQ. Trimming removed 3 bases at V and 3 bases at J, with 15 bases between. The CDR3 DNA is TGCGCCAGCAGCTGGGCCCGCTTGGAGGACTATGGCTACACCTTC. This gives the protein CASSWARLEDYGYTF.

This rearrangement joins TRBV2 to TRBJ2-7; TRBD2 agrees at 10 bases. The CDR3 totals 14 residues. Germline CDR1 and CDR2: SNHLY and FYNNEI. V was pared by 5 bases and J by 4 bases, with 5 bases of the junction left unmatched. In DNA form, the CDR3 reads TGTGCCAGCAGTACCGGGACTAGCGTTTACGAGCAGTACTTC. It is translated as CASSTGTSVYEQYF.

V usage is TRBV6-5 and J usage is TRBJ2-1; D perhaps matches TRBD2 (6 bases). The V gene's germline CDR1 is MNHEY and CDR2 SVGAGI. CDR3 length: 16 amino acids. V lost 0 bases and J 2 bases, leaving 11 bases between the germline ends. The CDR3 sequence is CASSYSSSVTYNEQFF. CDR3 bases: TGTGCCAGCAGTTACTCTTCTAGCGTTACCTACAATGAGCAGTTCTTC.

The table lists this clone with a count of one. The chain recombines TRBV6-4 with TRBJ2-1; 11 nucleotides align to TRBD2. CDR1 is MRHNA and CDR2 is SNTAGT in the germline V gene. This CDR3 has 15 amino acids. J lost 3 bases, V lost 6 bases, and 4 bases had no gene match. The CDR3 DNA reads TGTGCCAGCAGCAAGACTAGCGGGGACTACAATGAGCAGTTCTTC. It is translated as CASSKTSGDYNEQFF.

This chain links TRBV3-1 (or the pseudogene TRBV3-2) with TRBJ1-1; TRBD1 might be the D (5 bases). Trimming removed 3 bases at V and 7 bases at J, with 15 bases between. This CDR3 contains 14 residues. Germline V lookup: CDR1 LGHDT, CDR2 YNNKEL (reference sequence). The CDR3 protein is CASSHSDMEFEAFF. In DNA form, the CDR3 reads TGTGCCAGCAGCCACTCGGACATGGAGTTTGAAGCTTTCTTT.

The CDR3 reads CASSLEGEKAFF. CDR3 nucleotide sequence: TGTGCCAGCAGCTTAGAGGGTGAAAAAGCTTTCTTT. The V call is TRBV11-2, the J call TRBJ1-1; no clear D. Germline CDR1 SGHAT, CDR2 FQNNGV. V gave up 0 bases and J gave up 9 bases, with 8 bases separating them. This CDR3 has 12 amino acids.

The chain uses TRBV3-1 (or the pseudogene TRBV3-2) and TRBJ1-2; TRBD1 might be the D (5 bases). The ends were cut back, 2 bases at V and 10 bases at J, with 17 bases in the middle. CDR1 is LGHDT, CDR2 YNNKEL, per germline (reference sequence). The CDR3 runs to 14 residues. The DNA for the CDR3 is TGTGCCAGCAGCCAAACTTTCTACGCGGGGGACTACACCTTC. Protein product: CASSQTFYAGDYTF.

The gene calls are TRBV18 and TRBJ2-5; TRBD1 might be the D (5 bases). V gave up 1 base and J gave up 5 bases, with 14 bases separating them. CDR1 and CDR2 from the germline V gene are KGHSH and LQKENI. The CDR3 loop spans 15 amino acids. The CDR3 spells CASSPQGQVGETQYF. The CDR3 nucleotides read TGTGCCAGCTCACCACAGGGGCAGGTCGGGGAGACCCAGTACTTC.

V is TRBV10-3 and J is TRBJ1-2; TRBD1 is a possible D gene (6 bases). The germline V gene has CDR1 ENHRY and CDR2 SYGVKD. Trimming removed 2 bases at V and 5 bases at J, with 6 bases between. This CDR3 spans 12 amino acids. CDR3 sequence reads: CAISETGYGYTF. CDR3 sequence (DNA): TGTGCCATCAGTGAGACAGGGTATGGCTACACCTTC.

This chain connects TRBV20-1 to TRBJ2-1, with D uncertain. V lost 1 base, J lost 7 bases, and 5 bases lay in between. Looked up from germline, CDR1 is DFQATT and CDR2 is SNEGSKA (reference sequence). The CDR3 extends over 11 amino acids. The CDR3 spells CSARVENEQFF. CDR3 nucleotide sequence: TGCAGTGCTAGAGTTGAGAATGAGCAGTTCTTC.

The V call is TRBV7-9, the J call TRBJ1-1; 10 bases match TRBD1. The V and J ends lost 1 base and 1 base, in that order; junction bases with no gene match: 0. Germline values: CDR1 SEHNR, CDR2 FQNEAQ (reference sequence). The CDR3 is 15 residues long. CDR3 sequence (DNA): TGTGCCAGCAGCTTAGGGGACAGGGGGAACACTGAAGCTTTCTTT. It codes for CASSLGDRGNTEAFF.